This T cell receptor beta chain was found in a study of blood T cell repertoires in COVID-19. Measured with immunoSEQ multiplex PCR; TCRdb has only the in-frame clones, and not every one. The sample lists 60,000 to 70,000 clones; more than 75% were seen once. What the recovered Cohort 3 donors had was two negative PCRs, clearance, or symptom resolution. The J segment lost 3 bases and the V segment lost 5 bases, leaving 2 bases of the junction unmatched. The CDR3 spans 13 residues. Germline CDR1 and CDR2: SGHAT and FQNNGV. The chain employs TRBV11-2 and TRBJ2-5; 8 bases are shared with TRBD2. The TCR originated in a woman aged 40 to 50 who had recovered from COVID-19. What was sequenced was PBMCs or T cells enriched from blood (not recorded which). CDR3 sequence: CASSLLAEETQYF. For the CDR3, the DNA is TGTGCCAGCAGCCTACTAGCGGAAGAGACCCAGTACTTC.